The 28 T cell receptor beta chains presented below share a single source sample, sequenced in a study of T cell repertoires in cytomegalovirus infection. These receptors have no known antigen. TCRdb ran MiXCR on the reads and lists one entry per CDR3 protein. The sample contains 700,000 to 950,000 distinct CDR3 sequences, 32% of which appear only once. Sequencing used cultured CD8+ T cells from PBMCs, obtained from culture after CMV antigen stimulation. The origin of the receptors is a human donor in good health (CMV status not recorded). Some clones in this sample may be carry-over from other donors' samples.

The genes are TRBV20-1 and TRBJ1-2, with 8 positions matching TRBD1. V lost 0 bases to trimming and J lost 5 bases; unmatched junction nucleotides: 8. From germline, CDR1 is DFQATT and CDR2 SNEGSKA (reference sequence). The CDR3 consists of 15 residues. The CDR3 reads CSARDHRGAVYGYTF. The CDR3 nucleotides are TGCAGTGCTAGAGATCACAGGGGGGCAGTGTATGGCTACACCTTC.

As regards this clonotype: A much more abundant neighbour one base away suggests this may be a read error. J is TRBJ2-1 and V is TRBV12-3 or TRBV12-4; D is ambiguous. CDR3 length equals 15 residues. Trimming took off 6 bases at V and 8 bases at J, with 20 bases between the two ends. The CDR3 DNA is TGTGCCAGCAGCTGGCCGCAGAGGCTAACGGATGAGCAGTTCTTC. Protein sequence: CASSWPQRLTDEQFF.

This chain uses TRBV19 with TRBJ1-5, with D possibly matching TRBD1 (5 bases). This CDR3 spans 15 amino acids. Trimming left V 7 bases short and J 1 base short, with 14 bases between. The germline V gene encodes CDR1 LNHDA and CDR2 SQIVND (reference sequence). The CDR3 DNA sequence: TGTGCCAGTACCCCCTTCGGGGGGAGCAATCAGCCCCAGCATTTT. This encodes CASTPFGGSNQPQHF.

This clonotype was detected a few times. The chain has TRBV7-3 and TRBJ2-3; 8 bases fit TRBD2. The CDR3 length is 13 residues. V was pared by 8 bases and J by 5 bases, with 6 bases of the junction left unmatched. Germline CDR1 SGHTA, CDR2 FQGTGA. CDR3 in amino acids: CASGGGLQDTQYF. The CDR3 DNA is TGTGCCAGCGGCGGGGGGTTGCAAGATACGCAGTATTTT.

This chain links TRBV6-5 with TRBJ2-7; 9 bases fit TRBD1. The CDR3 runs 14 residues. Germline V CDR1 and CDR2: MNHEY, SVGAGI. V shed 5 bases, J shed 3 bases, and the junction held 5 bases outside the gene matches. Here the CDR3 reads CASSTQTGGYEQYF. Written as DNA, the CDR3 is TGTGCCAGCAGTACCCAGACAGGGGGCTACGAGCAGTACTTC.

This clonotype was picked up many times. The V call is TRBV7-2, the J call TRBJ2-5; weak D call: TRBD1 (5 bases). CDR1 SGHTA and CDR2 FQGNSA come from the germline V gene. The CDR3 covers 19 residues. V was shortened by 1 base and J by 0 bases, with 21 bases between the two germline ends. CDR3 coding DNA: TGTGCCAGCAGCTTAGTCGGCAGTGCAGGGCTTTGGGACCAAGAGACCCAGTACTTC. This codes for CASSLVGSAGLWDQETQYF.

The rearrangement uses TRBV6-6 and TRBJ2-7, with TRBD1 identical over 7 bases. The germline gives CDR1 MNHNY, CDR2 SVGAGI (reference sequence). J gave up 7 bases and V 10 bases, and 7 bases lay outside the gene matches. This CDR3 region has 11 residues. CDR3 in DNA: TGTGCCATCCGACAGGGTGGAGAGCAGTACTTC. As protein: CAIRQGGEQYF.

This clonotype was found a few times. As DNA, the CDR3 is TGTGCCAGCAGCCAAGACCGAGGCTACTATGGCTACACCTTC. Translation gives CASSQDRGYYGYTF. The chain combines TRBV6-6 with TRBJ1-2; no definite D call. CDR1 and CDR2 from the germline V gene are MNHNY and SVGAGI (reference sequence). The V gene lost 6 bases and the J gene lost 3 bases, with 14 bases spanning the gap. CDR3 size: 14 residues.

V is TRBV14 and J is TRBJ1-1; 7 nucleotides align to TRBD1. Germline lookup yields CDR1 SGHDN and CDR2 FVKESK. J lost 6 bases, V lost 1 base, and 14 bases had no gene match. The CDR3 covers 17 residues. The CDR3 here is CASSQVVFEGAGAEAFF. CDR3 DNA sequence: TGTGCCAGCAGCCAAGTTGTTTTCGAGGGGGCAGGCGCTGAAGCTTTCTTT.

V gene TRBV27 combines with J gene TRBJ1-2; tentatively, D is TRBD1 (6 bases). Germline assignment: CDR1 MNHEY and CDR2 SMNVEV (reference sequence). This CDR3 is built from 18 residues. V was shortened by 2 bases and J by 1 base, with 20 bases between the two germline ends. This chain's CDR3 is CASSLKKGEAEFNYGYTF. The CDR3 DNA reads as TGTGCCAGCAGTTTAAAAAAGGGGGAGGCTGAGTTTAACTATGGCTACACCTTC.

The sample holds a few counts of this clonotype. The chain uses TRBV2 and TRBJ2-7; TRBD1 matches at 9 bases. The CDR3 loop spans 14 amino acids. V lost 6 bases, J lost 5 bases, and 8 bases stayed unmatched. Germline values: CDR1 SNHLY, CDR2 FYNNEI. In DNA, the CDR3 is TGTGCCAGCAGGACGGACAGGGGATCGGACGAGCAGTACTTC. Translating it yields CASRTDRGSDEQYF.

This clonotype was seen only a few times. CDR3 nucleotides: TGTGCCAGTAGTATAGGGCAGGCGGGTGAGCAGTTCTTC. Protein product: CASSIGQAGEQFF. The gene calls are TRBV19 and TRBJ2-1; a possible D gene is TRBD2 (5 bases). There are 13 residues in the CDR3. V shed 1 base and J shed 9 bases, with 10 bases lying between them. Germline loops: CDR1 LNHDA, CDR2 SQIVND (reference sequence). Combining the CDR3 with reference TRBV19 and TRBJ2-1 gives the whole variable domain DGGITQSPKYLFRKEGQNVTLSCEQNLNHDAMYWYRQDPGQGLRLIYYSQIVNDFQKGDIAEGYSVSREKKESFPLTVTSAQKNPTAFYLCASSIGQAGEQFFGPGTRLTVL.

V gene TRBV19 combines with J gene TRBJ1-2; tentative D call: TRBD1 (6 bases). CDR1 is LNHDA, CDR2 SQIVND, per germline (reference sequence). V gave up 8 bases and J gave up 1 base, with 20 bases separating them. This CDR3 is 16 amino acids long. CDR3 protein: CASSLGAGPGNYGYTF. CDR3 nucleotides: TGTGCCAGTTCCCTGGGGGCCGGGCCTGGTAACTATGGCTACACCTTC.

This chain links TRBV11-2 with TRBJ2-7; no firm D call. The germline gives CDR1 SGHAT, CDR2 FQNNGV. The CDR3 is 11 amino acids. Trimming took 5 bases from V and 4 from J, leaving 6 bases between them. The CDR3 spells CASSTKYEQYF. The CDR3 DNA reads TGTGCCAGCAGCACGAAGTACGAGCAGTACTTC.

This chain links TRBV6-5 with TRBJ2-1; a weak D match, TRBD2 (7 bases). The germline CDR1 and CDR2 sequences are MNHEY and SVGAGI. CDR3 length: 13 residues. V was pared by 2 bases and J by 12 bases, with 14 bases between. This CDR3 is CASSYQGTTRQFF. The CDR3 DNA reads TGTGCCAGCAGTTACCAGGGGACTACACGGCAGTTCTTC.

This chain uses TRBV19 with TRBJ2-6, with D possibly matching TRBD1 (5 bases). Trimming took off 3 bases at V and 1 base at J, with 10 bases between the two ends. The CDR3 spans 16 residues. Looked up from germline, CDR1 is LNHDA and CDR2 is SQIVND (reference sequence). This CDR3 is CASSIAGWSGANVLTF. CDR3 DNA sequence: TGTGCCAGTAGTATTGCAGGGTGGTCTGGGGCCAACGTCCTGACTTTC.

The chain links TRBV18 to TRBJ2-1; 7 positions match TRBD2. The CDR3 contains 16 residues. With V trimmed by 2 bases and J by 6 bases, 10 bases remained unmatched. Germline loops: CDR1 KGHSH, CDR2 LQKENI. CDR3 in DNA: TGTGCCAGCTCACCAGTTCGCCCCGGGACTACCAATGAGCAGTTCTTC. Protein product: CASSPVRPGTTNEQFF.

CDR3 coding DNA: TGCGCCAGCAGCCGACAGGGTAGGGGACAGCCCCAGCATTTT. Protein sequence: CASSRQGRGQPQHF. The chain carries TRBV4-1 and TRBJ1-5, with 7 bases fitting TRBD1. V trimming: 4 bases; J trimming: 7 bases; junction bases outside the gene matches: 7. Looked up from germline, CDR1 is MGHRA and CDR2 is YSYEKL. The CDR3 consists of 14 residues.

The V call is TRBV9, the J call TRBJ2-2, with D unresolved. The CDR3 is 11 amino acids. Per the germline V gene, CDR1 is SGDLS and CDR2 is YYNGEE. Trimming removed 6 bases at V and 8 bases at J, with 8 bases between. The CDR3: CASTSGGELFF. The CDR3 region has the DNA TGTGCCAGCACCTCCGGAGGGGAGCTGTTTTTT.

V is TRBV24-1 and J is TRBJ2-3, with 10 bases that match TRBD1. V was pared by 0 bases and J by 9 bases, with 11 bases of the junction left unmatched. The germline gives CDR1 KGHDR, CDR2 SFDVKD. The CDR3 length is 17 residues. The CDR3 region has the DNA TGTGCCACCAGTGATTTGCAATGGACAGGGGGTGGATCCACGCAGTATTTT. Amino acids: CATSDLQWTGGGSTQYF.

The V and J genes are TRBV27 and TRBJ2-5, with unresolved D. Trimming pared 2 bases from V and 4 bases from J, leaving 11 bases between. The CDR3 contains 14 residues. The germline V gene has CDR1 MNHEY and CDR2 SMNVEV (reference sequence). The CDR3 spells CASSLNPELETQYF. In nucleotides, the CDR3 is TGTGCCAGCAGTTTAAACCCTGAGCTAGAGACCCAGTACTTC.

V and J are TRBV27 and TRBJ2-1; 10 bases agree with TRBD2. The trim removed 4 bases at V and 8 bases at J, leaving 8 bases unmatched. This CDR3 region has 15 residues. Germline CDR1 and CDR2: MNHEY and SMNVEV (reference sequence). CDR3 sequence reads: CASSSYPSGGDEQFF. DNA for the CDR3: TGTGCCAGCAGTTCCTACCCTAGCGGGGGCGATGAGCAGTTCTTC.

This clonotype has a handful of counts. CDR3 sequence: CASTLLRDRHSNQPQHF. In nucleotides, the CDR3 is TGTGCCAGCACTCTCCTCCGGGACCGTCATAGCAATCAGCCCCAGCATTTT. The V call is TRBV12-3 or TRBV12-4, the J call TRBJ1-5; a weak D match, TRBD1 (5 bases). The CDR3 totals 17 residues. Trimming cost V 7 bases and J 0 bases, with 19 bases left between them.

The rearrangement joins TRBV7-9 to TRBJ1-2, with D uncertain. Germline V gene data show CDR1 as SEHNR and CDR2 as FQNEAQ (reference sequence). V lost 1 base, J lost 6 bases, and 12 bases lay in between. The CDR3 runs to 14 residues. CDR3 amino acids: CASSLGPSSDGYTF. As DNA, the CDR3 is TGTGCCAGCAGCTTAGGCCCCTCTTCCGATGGCTACACCTTC.

This clonotype was counted ten times or more. The gene calls are TRBV12-3 or TRBV12-4 and TRBJ2-1; a weak D match, TRBD2 (6 bases). This CDR3 has 12 amino acids. Trimming took off 6 bases at V and 7 bases at J, with 10 bases between the two ends. The CDR3 DNA reads as TGTGCCAGCAGCCTGACTAGTAATGAGCAGTTCTTC. Translating it yields CASSLTSNEQFF.

This clonotype has only a few counts. The rearrangement joins TRBV12-3 or TRBV12-4 to TRBJ2-7, with 8 positions matching TRBD2. With V trimmed by 2 bases and J by 5 bases, 11 bases remained unmatched. CDR3 size: 16 residues. CDR3 nucleotides: TGTGCCAGCAGTTTAACTTATAGCGGGGTAGGCCACGAGCAGTACGTC. This codes for CASSLTYSGVGHEQYV.

The sample holds many counts of this clonotype. The chain uses TRBV6-1 and TRBJ2-1, with TRBD2 matching over 9 bases. The CDR3 totals 17 residues. After removal of 1 base from V and 2 bases from J, the junction contained 6 bases not matched to a gene. In germline, CDR1 is MNHNS, CDR2 SASEGT. The CDR3 spells CASSEERAGGPYNEQFF. The CDR3, as DNA: TGTGCCAGCAGTGAAGAACGAGCGGGGGGTCCCTACAATGAGCAGTTCTTC.

This clonotype has ten or more counts. This chain links TRBV7-8 with TRBJ2-1; the D is unclear. The V end lost 4 bases, the J end lost 0 bases, and 7 bases lay between the germline ends. The CDR3 has 14 residues. Per germline, CDR1 SGHVS and CDR2 FQNEAQ. The DNA of the CDR3 is TGTGCCAGCAGCTCCCCGAGCTCCTACAATGAGCAGTTCTTC. It is translated as CASSSPSSYNEQFF.